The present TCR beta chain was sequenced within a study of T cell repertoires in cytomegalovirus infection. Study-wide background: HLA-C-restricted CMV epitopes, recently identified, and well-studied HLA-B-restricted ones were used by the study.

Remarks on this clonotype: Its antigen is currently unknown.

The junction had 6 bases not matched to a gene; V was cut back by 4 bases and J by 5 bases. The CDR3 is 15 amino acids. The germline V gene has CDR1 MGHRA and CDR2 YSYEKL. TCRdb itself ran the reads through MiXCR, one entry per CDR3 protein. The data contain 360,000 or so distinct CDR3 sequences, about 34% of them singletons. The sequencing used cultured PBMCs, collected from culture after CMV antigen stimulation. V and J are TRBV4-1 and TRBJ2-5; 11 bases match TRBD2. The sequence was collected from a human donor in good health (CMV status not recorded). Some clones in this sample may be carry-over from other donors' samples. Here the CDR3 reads CASSRGSGGAETQYF. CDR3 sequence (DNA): TGCGCCAGCAGCCGGGGTAGCGGGGGGGCGGAGACCCAGTACTTC.